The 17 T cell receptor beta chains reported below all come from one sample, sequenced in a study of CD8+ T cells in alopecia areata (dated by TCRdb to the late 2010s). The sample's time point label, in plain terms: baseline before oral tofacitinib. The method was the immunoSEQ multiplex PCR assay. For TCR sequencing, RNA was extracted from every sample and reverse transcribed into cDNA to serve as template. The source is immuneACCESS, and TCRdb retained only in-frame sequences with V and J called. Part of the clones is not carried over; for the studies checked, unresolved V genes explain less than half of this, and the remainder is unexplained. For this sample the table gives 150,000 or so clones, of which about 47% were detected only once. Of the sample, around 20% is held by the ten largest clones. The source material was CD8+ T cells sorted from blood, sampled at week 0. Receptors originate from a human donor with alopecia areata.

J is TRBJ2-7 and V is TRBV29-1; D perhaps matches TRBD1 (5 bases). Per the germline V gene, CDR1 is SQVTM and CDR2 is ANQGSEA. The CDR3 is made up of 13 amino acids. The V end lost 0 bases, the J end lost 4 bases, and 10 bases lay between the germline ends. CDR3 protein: CSVEDMDTYEQYF. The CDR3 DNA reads TGCAGCGTTGAAGATATGGACACATACGAGCAGTACTTC.

DNA of the CDR3: TGTGCCAGCAGTTCAAGCCACCAAGAGACCCAGTACTTC. It yields the protein CASSSSHQETQYF. J is TRBJ2-5 and V is TRBV27; no clear D gene. The CDR3 contains 13 residues. Germline V gene lookup returns CDR1 MNHEY and CDR2 SMNVEV (reference sequence). V dropped 4 bases and J dropped 0 bases, with 6 bases sitting between them.

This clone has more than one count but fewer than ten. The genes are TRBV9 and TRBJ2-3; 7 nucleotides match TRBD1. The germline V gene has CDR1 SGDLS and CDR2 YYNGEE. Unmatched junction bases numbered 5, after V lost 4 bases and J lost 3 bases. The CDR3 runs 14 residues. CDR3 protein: CASSYGQETDTQYF. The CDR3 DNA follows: TGTGCCAGCAGCTACGGACAGGAGACAGATACGCAGTATTTT.

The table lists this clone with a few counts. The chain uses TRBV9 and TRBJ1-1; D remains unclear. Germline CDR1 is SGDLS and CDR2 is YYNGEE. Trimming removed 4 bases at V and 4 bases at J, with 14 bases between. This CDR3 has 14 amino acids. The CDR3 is CASSPRLLGTEAFF. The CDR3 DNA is TGTGCCAGCAGCCCACGCCTTTTGGGCACTGAAGCTTTCTTT.

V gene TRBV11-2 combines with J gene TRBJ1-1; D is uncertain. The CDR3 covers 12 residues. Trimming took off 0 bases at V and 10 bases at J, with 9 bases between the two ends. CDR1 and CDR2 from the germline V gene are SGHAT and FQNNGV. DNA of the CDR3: TGTGCCAGCAGCTTAGACCGACAATTAGCTTTCTTT. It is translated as CASSLDRQLAFF.

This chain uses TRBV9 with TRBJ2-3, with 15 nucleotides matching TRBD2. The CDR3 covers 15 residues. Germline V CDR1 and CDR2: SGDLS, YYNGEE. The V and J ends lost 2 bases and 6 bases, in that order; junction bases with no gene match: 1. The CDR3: CASSVGTSGGDTQYF. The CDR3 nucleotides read TGTGCCAGCAGCGTCGGGACTAGCGGGGGGGATACGCAGTATTTT. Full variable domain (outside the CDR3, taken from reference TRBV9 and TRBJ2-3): DSGVTQTPKHLITATGQRVTLRCSPRSGDLSVYWYQQSLDQGLQFLIQYYNGEERAKGNILERFSAQQFPDLHSELNLSSLELGDSALYFCASSVGTSGGDTQYFGPGTRLTVL.

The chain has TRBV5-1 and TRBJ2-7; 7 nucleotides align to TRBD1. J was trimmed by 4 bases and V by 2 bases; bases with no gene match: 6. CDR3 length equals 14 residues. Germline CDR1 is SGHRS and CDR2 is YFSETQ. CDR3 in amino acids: CASSFRGMDYEQYF. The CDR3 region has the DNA TGCGCCAGCAGCTTCAGGGGGATGGATTACGAGCAGTACTTC.

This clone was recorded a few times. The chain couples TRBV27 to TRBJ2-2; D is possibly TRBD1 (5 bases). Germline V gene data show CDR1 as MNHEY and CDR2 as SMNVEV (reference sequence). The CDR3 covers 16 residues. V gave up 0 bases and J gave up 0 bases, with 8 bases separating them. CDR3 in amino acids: CASSLSWGPNTGELFF. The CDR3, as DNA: TGTGCCAGCAGTTTATCGTGGGGCCCGAACACCGGGGAGCTGTTTTTT.

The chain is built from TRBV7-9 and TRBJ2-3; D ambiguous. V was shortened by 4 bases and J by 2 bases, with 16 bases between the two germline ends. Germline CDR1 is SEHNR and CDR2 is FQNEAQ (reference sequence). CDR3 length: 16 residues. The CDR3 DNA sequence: TGTGCCAGCAGCTCGGACCGACGATTCCACACAGATACGCAGTATTTT. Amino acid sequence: CASSSDRRFHTDTQYF.

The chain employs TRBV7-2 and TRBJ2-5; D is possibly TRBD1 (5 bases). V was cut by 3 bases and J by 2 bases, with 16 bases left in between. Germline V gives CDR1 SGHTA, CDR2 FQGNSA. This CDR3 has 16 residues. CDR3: CASSFSTYRSQETQYF. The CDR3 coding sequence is TGTGCCAGCAGCTTTTCGACCTACAGGAGTCAAGAGACCCAGTACTTC.

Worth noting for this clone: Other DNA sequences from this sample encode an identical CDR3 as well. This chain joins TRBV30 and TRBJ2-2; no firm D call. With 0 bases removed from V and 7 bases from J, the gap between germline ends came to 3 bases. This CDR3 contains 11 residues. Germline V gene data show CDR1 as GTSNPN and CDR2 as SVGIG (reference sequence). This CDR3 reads CAWSVGGELFF. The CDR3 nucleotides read TGTGCCTGGAGTGTAGGCGGGGAGCTGTTTTTT.

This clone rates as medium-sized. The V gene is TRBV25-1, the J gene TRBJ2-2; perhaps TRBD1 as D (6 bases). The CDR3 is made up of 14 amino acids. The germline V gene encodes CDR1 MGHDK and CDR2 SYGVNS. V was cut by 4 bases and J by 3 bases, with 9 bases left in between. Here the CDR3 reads CASSGPGDTGELFF. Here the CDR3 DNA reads TGTGCCAGCAGTGGACCAGGGGACACCGGGGAGCTGTTTTTT.

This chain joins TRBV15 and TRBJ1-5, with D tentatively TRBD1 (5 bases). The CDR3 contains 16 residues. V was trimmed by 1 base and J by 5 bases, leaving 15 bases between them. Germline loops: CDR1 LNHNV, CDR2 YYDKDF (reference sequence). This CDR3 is CATSRARDVEYQPQHF. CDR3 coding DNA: TGTGCCACCAGCAGAGCCCGGGACGTTGAATATCAGCCCCAGCATTTT.

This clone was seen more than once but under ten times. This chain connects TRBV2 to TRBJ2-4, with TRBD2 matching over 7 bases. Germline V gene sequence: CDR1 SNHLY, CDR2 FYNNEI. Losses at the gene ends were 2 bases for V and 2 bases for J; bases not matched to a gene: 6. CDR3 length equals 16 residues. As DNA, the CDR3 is TGTGCCAGCAGTGAATTTGTCGGGGGGACCAAAAACATTCAGTACTTC. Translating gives CASSEFVGGTKNIQYF.

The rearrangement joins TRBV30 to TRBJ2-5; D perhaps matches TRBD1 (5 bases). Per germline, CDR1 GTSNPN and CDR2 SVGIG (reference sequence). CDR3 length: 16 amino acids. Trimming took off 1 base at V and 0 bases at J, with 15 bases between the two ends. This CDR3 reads CAWSAPAGSNQETQYF. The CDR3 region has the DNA TGTGCCTGGAGTGCTCCGGCAGGGTCGAACCAAGAGACCCAGTACTTC.

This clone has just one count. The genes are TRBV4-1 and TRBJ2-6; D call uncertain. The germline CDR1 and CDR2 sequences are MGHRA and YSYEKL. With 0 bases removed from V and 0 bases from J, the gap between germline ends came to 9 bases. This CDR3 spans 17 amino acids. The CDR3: CASSQDKVFSGANVLTF. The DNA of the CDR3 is TGCGCCAGCAGCCAAGATAAGGTTTTCTCTGGGGCCAACGTCCTGACTTTC.

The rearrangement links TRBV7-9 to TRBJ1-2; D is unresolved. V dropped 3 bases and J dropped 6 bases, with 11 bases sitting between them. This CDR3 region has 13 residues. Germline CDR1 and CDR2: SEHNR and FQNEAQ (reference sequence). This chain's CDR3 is CASSFSGSNGYTF. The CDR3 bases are TGTGCCAGCAGCTTCTCGGGGAGCAATGGCTACACCTTC. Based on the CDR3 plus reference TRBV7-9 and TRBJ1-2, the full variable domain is DTGVSQNPRHKITKRGQNVTFRCDPISEHNRLYWYRQTLGQGPEFLTYFQNEAQLEKSRLLSDRFSAERPKGSFSTLEIQRTEQGDSAMYLCASSFSGSNGYTFGSGTRLTVV.